Below, one TCR beta chain is given with its context. Its antigen is unidentified. This entry comes from a study of shared clonotypes between healthy human individuals. Study results and limitations: Naive subsets tended to show greater estimated richness than memory subsets.

Investigators divided CD4+ cells into CD45RA+ naive and CD45RA-negative memory subsets. The repertoire was sequenced with immunoSEQ multiplex PCR; TCRdb's copy has only in-frame clones and lacks some. In the table there are some 2.1 million clones, 90% to 95% of which are singletons. Sample: naive CD4+ T cells sorted from blood. Subset denoted: CD45RA+ positively selected. This receptor was identified in a man aged 18-30 years in good health.

This CDR3 reads CASSYSSGLAQYF. CDR3 nucleotide sequence: TGTGCCAGCAGTTACTCGAGCGGGCTTGCGCAGTATTTT. The rearrangement uses TRBV6-5 and TRBJ2-3; D might be TRBD2 (6 bases). CDR3 length: 13 residues. Germline CDR1 reads MNHEY; CDR2 reads SVGAGI. Trimming removed 0 bases from V and 10 bases from J, with 11 bases in between.